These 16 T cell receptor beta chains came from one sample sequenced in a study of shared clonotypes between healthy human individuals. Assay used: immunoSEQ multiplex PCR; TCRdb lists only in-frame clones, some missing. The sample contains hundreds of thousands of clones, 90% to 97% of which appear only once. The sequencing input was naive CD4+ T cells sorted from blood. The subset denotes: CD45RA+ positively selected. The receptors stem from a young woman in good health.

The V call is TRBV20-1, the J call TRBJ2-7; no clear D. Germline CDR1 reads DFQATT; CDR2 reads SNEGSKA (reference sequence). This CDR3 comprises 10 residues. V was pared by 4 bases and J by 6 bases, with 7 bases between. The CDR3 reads CSAKPTEQYF. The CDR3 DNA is TGCAGTGCTAAGCCCACCGAGCAGTACTTC.

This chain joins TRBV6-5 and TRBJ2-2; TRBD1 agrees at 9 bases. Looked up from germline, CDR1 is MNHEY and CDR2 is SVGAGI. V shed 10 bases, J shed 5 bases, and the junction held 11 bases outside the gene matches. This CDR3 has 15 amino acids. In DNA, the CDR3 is TGTGCCACCACCCCTGGGACAGGGCGAACCGGGGAGCTGTTTTTT. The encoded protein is CATTPGTGRTGELFF.

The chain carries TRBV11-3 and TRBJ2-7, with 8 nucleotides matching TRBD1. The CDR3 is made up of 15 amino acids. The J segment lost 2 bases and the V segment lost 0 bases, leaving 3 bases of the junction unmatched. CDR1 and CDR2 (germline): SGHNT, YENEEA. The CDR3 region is CASSLERTGPYEQYF. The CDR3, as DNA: TGTGCCAGCAGCTTAGAGCGGACAGGGCCCTACGAGCAGTACTTC.

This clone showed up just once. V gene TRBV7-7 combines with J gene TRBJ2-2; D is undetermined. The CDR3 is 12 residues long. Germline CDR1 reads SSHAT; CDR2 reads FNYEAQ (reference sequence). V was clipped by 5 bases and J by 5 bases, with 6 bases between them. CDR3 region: CASSPTTGELFF. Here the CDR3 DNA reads TGTGCCAGCAGCCCAACGACCGGGGAGCTGTTTTTT.

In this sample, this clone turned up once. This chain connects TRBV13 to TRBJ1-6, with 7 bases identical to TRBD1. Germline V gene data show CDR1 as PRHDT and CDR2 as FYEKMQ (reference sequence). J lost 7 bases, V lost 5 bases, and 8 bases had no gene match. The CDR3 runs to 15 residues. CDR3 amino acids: CASSLNRDSNSPLHF. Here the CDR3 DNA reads TGTGCCAGCAGCCTAAACCGGGACAGCAATTCACCCCTCCACTTT.

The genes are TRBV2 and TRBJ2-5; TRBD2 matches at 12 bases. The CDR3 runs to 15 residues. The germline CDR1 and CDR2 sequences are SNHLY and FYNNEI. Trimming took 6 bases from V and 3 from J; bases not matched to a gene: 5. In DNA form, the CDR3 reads TGTGCCAGCAGGAGGGCTAGCGGGAGGGAAGAGACCCAGTACTTC. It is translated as CASRRASGREETQYF.

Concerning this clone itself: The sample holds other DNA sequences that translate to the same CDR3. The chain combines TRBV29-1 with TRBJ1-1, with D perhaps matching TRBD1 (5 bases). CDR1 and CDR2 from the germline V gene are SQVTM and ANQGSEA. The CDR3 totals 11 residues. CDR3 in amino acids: CSGRRNTEAFF. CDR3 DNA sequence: TGCTCGGGACGTCGGAACACTGAAGCTTTCTTT.

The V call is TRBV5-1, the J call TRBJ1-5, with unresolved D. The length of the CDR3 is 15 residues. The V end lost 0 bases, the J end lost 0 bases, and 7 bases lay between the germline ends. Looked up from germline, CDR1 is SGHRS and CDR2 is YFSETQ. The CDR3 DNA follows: TGCGCCAGCAGCTTGGGGGAGGATAGCAATCAGCCCCAGCATTTT. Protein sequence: CASSLGEDSNQPQHF.

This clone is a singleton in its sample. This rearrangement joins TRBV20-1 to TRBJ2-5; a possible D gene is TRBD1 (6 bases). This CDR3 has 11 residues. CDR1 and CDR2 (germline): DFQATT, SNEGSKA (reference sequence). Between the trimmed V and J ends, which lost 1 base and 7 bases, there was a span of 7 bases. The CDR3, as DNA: TGCAGTGCTAGAGTAGGGGGGACCCAGTACTTC. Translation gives CSARVGGTQYF.

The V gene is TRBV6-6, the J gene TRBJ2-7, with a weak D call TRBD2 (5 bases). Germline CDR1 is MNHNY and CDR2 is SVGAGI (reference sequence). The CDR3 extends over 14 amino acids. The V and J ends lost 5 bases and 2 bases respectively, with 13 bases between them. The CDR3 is CASSPSGSTYEQYF. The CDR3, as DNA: TGTGCCAGCAGTCCGAGCGGATCCACCTACGAGCAGTACTTC.

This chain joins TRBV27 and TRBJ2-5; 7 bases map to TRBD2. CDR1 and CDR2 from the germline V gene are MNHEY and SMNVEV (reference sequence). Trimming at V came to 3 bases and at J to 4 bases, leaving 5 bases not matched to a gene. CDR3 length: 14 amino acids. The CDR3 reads CASSFNGRTETQYF. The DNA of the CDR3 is TGTGCCAGCAGTTTCAACGGGAGGACAGAGACCCAGTACTTC.

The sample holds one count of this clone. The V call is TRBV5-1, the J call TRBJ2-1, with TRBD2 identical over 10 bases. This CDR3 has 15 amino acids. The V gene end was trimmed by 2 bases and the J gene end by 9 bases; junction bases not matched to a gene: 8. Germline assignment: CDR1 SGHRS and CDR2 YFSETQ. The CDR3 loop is CASSLQAGGTGEQFF. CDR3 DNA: TGCGCCAGCAGCTTACAAGCGGGAGGGACGGGTGAGCAGTTCTTC. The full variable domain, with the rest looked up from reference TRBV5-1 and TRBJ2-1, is KAGVTQTPRYLIKTRGQQVTLSCSPISGHRSVSWYQQTPGQGLQFLFEYFSETQRNKGNFPGRFSGRQFSNSRSEMNVSTLELGDSALYLCASSLQAGGTGEQFFGPGTRLTVL.

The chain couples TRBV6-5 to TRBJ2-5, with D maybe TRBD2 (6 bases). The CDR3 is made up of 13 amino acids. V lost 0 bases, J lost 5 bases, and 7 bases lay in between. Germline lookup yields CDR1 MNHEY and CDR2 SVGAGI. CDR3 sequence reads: CASSYSLAETQYF. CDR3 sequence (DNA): TGTGCCAGCAGTTACTCCCTAGCGGAGACCCAGTACTTC.

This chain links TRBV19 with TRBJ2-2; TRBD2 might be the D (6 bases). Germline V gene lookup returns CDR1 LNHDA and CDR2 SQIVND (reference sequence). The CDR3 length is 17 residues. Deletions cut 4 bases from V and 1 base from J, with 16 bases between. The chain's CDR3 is CASSTLRGSGNTGELFF. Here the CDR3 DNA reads TGTGCCAGTAGTACCCTCCGGGGTAGCGGGAACACCGGGGAGCTGTTTTTT.

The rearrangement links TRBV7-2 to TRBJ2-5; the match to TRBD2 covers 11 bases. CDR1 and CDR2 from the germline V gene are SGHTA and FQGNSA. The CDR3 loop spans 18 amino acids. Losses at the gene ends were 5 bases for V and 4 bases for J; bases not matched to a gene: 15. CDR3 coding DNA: TGTGCCAGCAGCCCCCAGACTAGCGGGAAGCCCAGTCCAGAGACCCAGTACTTC. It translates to CASSPQTSGKPSPETQYF.

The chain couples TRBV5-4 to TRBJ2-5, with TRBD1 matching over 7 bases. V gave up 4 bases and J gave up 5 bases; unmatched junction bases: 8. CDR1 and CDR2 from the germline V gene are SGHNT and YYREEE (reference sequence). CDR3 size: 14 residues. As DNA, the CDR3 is TGTGCCAGCAGCCACGGGACAGCGGCTGAGACCCAGTACTTC. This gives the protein CASSHGTAAETQYF.